The clone carrying this T cell receptor beta chain came up many times. TCRdb called the 5' RACE reads again in MiXCR, with one record for every CDR3 protein. The table includes some 100,000 distinct CDR3 sequences, under 20% detected once. This entry is derived from a study of T cells of healthy individuals. This TCR derives from a human donor in good health.

CDR3 nucleotides: TGTGCCAGCAACCTAGGGTTGGGGGAGGGAGAAAAACTGTTTTTT. Amino acid sequence: CASNLGLGEGEKLFF. The chain recombines TRBV11-2 with TRBJ1-4, with D tentatively TRBD1 (5 bases). Per the germline V gene, CDR1 is SGHAT and CDR2 is FQNNGV. This CDR3 has 15 amino acids. Trimming removed 7 bases at V and 8 bases at J, with 20 bases between.